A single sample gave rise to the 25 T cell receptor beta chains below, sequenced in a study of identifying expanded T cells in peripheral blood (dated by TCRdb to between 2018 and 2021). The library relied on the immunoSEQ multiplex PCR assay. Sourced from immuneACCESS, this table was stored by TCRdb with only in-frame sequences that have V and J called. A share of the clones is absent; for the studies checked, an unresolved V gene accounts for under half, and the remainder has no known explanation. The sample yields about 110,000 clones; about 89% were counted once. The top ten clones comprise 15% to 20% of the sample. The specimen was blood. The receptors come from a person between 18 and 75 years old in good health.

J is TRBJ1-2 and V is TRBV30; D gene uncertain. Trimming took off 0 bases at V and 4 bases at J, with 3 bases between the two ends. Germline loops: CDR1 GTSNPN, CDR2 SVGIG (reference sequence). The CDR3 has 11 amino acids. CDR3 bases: TGTGCCTGGAGTGTAGCCTATGGCTACACCTTC. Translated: CAWSVAYGYTF.

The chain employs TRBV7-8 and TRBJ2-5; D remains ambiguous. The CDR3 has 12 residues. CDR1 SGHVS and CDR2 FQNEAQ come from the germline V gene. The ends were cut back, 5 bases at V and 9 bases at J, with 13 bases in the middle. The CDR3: CASSGTLGAQYF. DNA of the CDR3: TGTGCCAGCAGCGGAACACTTGGCGCCCAGTACTTC. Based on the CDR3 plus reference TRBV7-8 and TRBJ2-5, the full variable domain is GAGVSQSPRYKVAKRGQDVALRCDPISGHVSLFWYQQALGQGPEFLTYFQNEAQLDKSGLPSDRFFAERPEGSVSTLKIQRTQQEDSAVYLCASSGTLGAQYFGPGTRLLVL.

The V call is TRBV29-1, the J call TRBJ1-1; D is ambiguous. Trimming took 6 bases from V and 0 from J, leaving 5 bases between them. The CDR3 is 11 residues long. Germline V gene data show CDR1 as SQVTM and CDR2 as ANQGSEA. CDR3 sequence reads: CSVRLNTEAFF. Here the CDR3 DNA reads TGCAGCGTACGATTGAACACTGAAGCTTTCTTT.

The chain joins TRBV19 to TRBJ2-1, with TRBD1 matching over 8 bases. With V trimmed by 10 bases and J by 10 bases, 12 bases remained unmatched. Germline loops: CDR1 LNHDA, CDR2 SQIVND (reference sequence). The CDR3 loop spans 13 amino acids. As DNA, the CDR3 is TGTGCCACCAGGACAGGGCATAGTGGGGAGCAGTTCTTC. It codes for CATRTGHSGEQFF.

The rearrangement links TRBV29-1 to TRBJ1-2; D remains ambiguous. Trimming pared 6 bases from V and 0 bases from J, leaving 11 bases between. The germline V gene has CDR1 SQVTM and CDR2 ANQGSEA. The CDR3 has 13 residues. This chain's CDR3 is CSVTTITNYGYTF. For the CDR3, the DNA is TGCAGCGTCACCACGATCACTAACTATGGCTACACCTTC.

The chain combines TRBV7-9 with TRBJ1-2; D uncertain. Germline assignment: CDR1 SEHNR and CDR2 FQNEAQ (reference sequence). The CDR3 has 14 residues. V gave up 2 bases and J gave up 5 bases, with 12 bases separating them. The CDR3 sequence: CASSLQLGSYGYTF. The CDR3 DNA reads TGTGCCAGCAGCTTACAGTTGGGTTCGTATGGCTACACCTTC.

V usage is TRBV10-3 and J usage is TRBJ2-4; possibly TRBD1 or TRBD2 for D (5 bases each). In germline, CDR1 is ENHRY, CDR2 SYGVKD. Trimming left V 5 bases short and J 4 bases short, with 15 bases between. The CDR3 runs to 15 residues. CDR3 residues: CAISTGGGIKNIQYF. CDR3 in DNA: TGTGCCATCAGTACCGGTGGGGGTATTAAAAACATTCAGTACTTC.

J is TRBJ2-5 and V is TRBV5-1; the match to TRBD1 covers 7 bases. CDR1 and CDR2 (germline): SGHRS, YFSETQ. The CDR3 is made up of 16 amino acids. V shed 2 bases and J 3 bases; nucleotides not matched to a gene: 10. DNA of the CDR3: TGCGCCAGCAGCTTCTGGGGACAGCGAAGGGAAGAGACCCAGTACTTC. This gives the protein CASSFWGQRREETQYF.

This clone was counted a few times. The CDR3: CASSADPSGGKDTQYF. The CDR3 nucleotides read TGTGCCAGCAGCGCTGACCCCAGCGGGGGGAAGGATACGCAGTATTTT. The chain links TRBV11-3 to TRBJ2-3, with 9 bases aligning to TRBD2. Trimming cost V 5 bases and J 6 bases; bases outside gene matches: 12. The CDR3 is made up of 16 amino acids. In germline, CDR1 is SGHNT, CDR2 YENEEA.

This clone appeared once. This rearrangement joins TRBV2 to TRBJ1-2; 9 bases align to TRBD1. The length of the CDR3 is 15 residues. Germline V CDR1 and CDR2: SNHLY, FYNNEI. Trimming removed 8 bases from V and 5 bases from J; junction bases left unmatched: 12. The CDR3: CASRRQGGGNYGYTF. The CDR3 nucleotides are TGTGCCAGCCGGAGACAGGGGGGAGGGAATTATGGCTACACCTTC.

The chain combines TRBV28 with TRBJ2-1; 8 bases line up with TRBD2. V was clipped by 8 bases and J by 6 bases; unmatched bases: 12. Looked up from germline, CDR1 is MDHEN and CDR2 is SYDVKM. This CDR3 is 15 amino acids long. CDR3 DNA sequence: TGTGCCAGCGGCAACGGGGGGGCAAGGGTCAATGAGCAGTTCTTC. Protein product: CASGNGGARVNEQFF.

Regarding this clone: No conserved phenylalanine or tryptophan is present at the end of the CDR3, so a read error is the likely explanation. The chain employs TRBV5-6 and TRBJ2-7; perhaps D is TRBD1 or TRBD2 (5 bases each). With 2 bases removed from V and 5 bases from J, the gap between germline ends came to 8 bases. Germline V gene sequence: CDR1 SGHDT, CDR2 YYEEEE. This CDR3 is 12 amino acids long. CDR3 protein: CASSFRDDEQYL. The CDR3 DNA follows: TGTGCCAGCAGCTTCAGGGACGACGAGCAGTACCTC.

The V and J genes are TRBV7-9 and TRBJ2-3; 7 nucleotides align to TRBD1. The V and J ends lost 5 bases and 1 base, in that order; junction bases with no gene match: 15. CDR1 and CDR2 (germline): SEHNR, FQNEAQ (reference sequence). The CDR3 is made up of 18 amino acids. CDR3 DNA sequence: TGTGCCAGCAGCCCAAAGGAACTGGACAGGTTACGCACAGATACGCAGTATTTT. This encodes CASSPKELDRLRTDTQYF. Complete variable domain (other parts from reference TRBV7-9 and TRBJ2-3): DTGVSQNPRHKITKRGQNVTFRCDPISEHNRLYWYRQTLGQGPEFLTYFQNEAQLEKSRLLSDRFSAERPKGSFSTLEIQRTEQGDSAMYLCASSPKELDRLRTDTQYFGPGTRLTVL.

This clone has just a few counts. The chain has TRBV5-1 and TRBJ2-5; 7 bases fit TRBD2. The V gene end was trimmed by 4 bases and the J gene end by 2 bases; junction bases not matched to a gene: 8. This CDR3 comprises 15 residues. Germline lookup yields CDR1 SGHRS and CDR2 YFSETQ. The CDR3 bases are TGCGCCAGCAGCGGCTCAGCGGGGTCACAAGAGACCCAGTACTTC. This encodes CASSGSAGSQETQYF.

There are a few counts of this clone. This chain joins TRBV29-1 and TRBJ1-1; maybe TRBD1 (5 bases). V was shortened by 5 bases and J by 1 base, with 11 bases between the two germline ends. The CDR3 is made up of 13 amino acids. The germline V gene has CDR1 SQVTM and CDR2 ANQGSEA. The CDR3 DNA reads TGCAGCGTTTGTCCCCAGGGGAACACTGAAGCTTTCTTT. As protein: CSVCPQGNTEAFF.

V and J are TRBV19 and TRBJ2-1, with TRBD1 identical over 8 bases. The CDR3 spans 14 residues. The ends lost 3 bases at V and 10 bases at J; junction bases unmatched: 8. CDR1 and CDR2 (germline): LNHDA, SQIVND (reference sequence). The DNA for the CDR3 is TGTGCCAGTAGTATGGGCAGGGGGCTAGGAGAGCAGTTCTTC. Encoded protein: CASSMGRGLGEQFF.

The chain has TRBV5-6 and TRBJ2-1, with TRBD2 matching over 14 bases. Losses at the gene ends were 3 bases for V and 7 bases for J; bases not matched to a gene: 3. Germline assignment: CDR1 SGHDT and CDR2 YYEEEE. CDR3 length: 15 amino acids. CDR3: CASSSGLAGGNEQFF. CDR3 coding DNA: TGTGCCAGCAGCTCCGGACTAGCGGGGGGAAATGAGCAGTTCTTC.

In DNA form, the CDR3 reads TGTGCCAGCAGCTTATGGGGGGGTGAAGCTTTCTTT. Its translation is CASSLWGGEAFF. The rearrangement uses TRBV7-9 and TRBJ1-1; possible D gene TRBD1, 5 bases. CDR1 is SEHNR, CDR2 FQNEAQ, per germline (reference sequence). CDR3 length: 12 residues. V gave up 2 bases and J gave up 7 bases, with 8 bases separating them. The whole variable domain, filled in from reference TRBV7-9 and TRBJ1-1, reads DTGVSQNPRHKITKRGQNVTFRCDPISEHNRLYWYRQTLGQGPEFLTYFQNEAQLEKSRLLSDRFSAERPKGSFSTLEIQRTEQGDSAMYLCASSLWGGEAFFGQGTRLTVV.

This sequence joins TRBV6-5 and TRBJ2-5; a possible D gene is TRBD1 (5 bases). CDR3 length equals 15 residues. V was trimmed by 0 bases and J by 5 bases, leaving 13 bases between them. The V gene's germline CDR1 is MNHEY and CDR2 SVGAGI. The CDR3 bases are TGTGCCAGCAGTTACTCCGCAGGGATCGCGGAGACCCAGTACTTC. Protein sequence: CASSYSAGIAETQYF.

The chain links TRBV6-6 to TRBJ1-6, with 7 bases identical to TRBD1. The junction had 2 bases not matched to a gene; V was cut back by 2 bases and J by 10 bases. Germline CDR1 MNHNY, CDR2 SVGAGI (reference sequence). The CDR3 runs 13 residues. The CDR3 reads CASSYGTESPLHF. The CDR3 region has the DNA TGTGCCAGCAGTTACGGGACAGAATCACCCCTCCACTTT.

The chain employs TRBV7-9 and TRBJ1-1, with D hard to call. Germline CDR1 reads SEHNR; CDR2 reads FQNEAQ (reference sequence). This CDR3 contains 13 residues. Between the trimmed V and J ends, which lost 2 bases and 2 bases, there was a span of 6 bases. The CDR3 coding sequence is TGTGCCAGCAGCTTACAGGTAAACACTGAAGCTTTCTTT. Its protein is CASSLQVNTEAFF.

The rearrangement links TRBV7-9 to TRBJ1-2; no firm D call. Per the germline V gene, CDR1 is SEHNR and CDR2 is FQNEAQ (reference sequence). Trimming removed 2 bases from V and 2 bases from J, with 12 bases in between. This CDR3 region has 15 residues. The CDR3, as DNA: TGTGCCAGCAGCTTATACAGTGGCACCAACTATGGCTACACCTTC. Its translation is CASSLYSGTNYGYTF. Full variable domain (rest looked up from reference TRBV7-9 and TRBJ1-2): DTGVSQNPRHKITKRGQNVTFRCDPISEHNRLYWYRQTLGQGPEFLTYFQNEAQLEKSRLLSDRFSAERPKGSFSTLEIQRTEQGDSAMYLCASSLYSGTNYGYTFGSGTRLTVV.

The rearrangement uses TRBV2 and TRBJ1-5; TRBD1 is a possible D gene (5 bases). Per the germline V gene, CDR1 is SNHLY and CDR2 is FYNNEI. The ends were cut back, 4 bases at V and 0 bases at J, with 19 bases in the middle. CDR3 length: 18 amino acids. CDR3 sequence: CASSVLPAGVASNQPQHF. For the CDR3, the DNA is TGTGCCAGCAGTGTCCTCCCCGCGGGGGTTGCTAGCAATCAGCCCCAGCATTTT.

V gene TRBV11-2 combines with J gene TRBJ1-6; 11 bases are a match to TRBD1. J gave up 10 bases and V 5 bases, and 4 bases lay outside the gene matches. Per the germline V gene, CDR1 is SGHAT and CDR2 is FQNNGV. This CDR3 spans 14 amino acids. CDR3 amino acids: CASSQDRGRSPLHF. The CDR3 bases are TGTGCCAGCAGCCAGGACAGGGGGCGATCACCCCTCCACTTT.

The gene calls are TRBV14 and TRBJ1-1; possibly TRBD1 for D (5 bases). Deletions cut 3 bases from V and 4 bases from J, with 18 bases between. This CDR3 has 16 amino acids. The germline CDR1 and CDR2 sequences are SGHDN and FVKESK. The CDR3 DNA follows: TGTGCCAGCAGCCAGGGACCCGGGGTTGCTGGCACTGAAGCTTTCTTT. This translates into CASSQGPGVAGTEAFF.